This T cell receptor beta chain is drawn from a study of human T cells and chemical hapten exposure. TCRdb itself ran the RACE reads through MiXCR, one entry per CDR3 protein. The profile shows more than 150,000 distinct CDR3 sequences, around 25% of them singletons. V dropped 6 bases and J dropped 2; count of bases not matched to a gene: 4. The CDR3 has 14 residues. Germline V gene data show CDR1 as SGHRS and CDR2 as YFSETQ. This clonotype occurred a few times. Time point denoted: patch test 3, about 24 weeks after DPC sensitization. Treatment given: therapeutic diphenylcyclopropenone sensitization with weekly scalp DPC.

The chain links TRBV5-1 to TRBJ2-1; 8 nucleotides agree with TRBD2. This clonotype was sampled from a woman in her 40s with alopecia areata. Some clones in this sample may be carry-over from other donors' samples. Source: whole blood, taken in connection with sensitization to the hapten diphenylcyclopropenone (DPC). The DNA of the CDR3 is TGCGCCAGCAATCCGGGGGGGGCCTACAATGAGCAGTTCTTC. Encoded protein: CASNPGGAYNEQFF.